A selection of T cell receptor beta chains follows, all from one sample in a study of CD8+CD57+ T cells in acquired aplastic anemia. From the reads, TCRdb called clonotypes with MiXCR, one entry per CDR3 protein. The sample holds 150,000 or so distinct CDR3 sequences; roughly 45% are singletons and the top ten take roughly 3.2%. The sequenced sample consisted of sorted CD4+, CD8+, or CD8+CD57+ T cells (not recorded which) from PBMCs. These TCRs come from a human donor with aplastic anemia. The CDR3 runs from the conserved cysteine through the conserved F or W. D genes are given only for firm matches. Some rows mark clone size as missing; the rest say once, few, many or name a class of expanded clone.

d_call | j_call | clone_size | v_call | cdr3_nt | cdr3_aa
- | TRBJ1-3 | - | TRBV7-3 | TGTGCCAGCGACGGGGGGGGACGCTCTGGAAACACCGTATATTTT | CASDGGGRSGNTVYF
- | TRBJ2-7 | - | TRBV10-3 | TGTGCCATCAGTCAGGGTTACGAGCAGTACTTC | CAISQGYEQYF
TRBD2 | TRBJ2-1 | - | TRBV6-1 | TGTGCCAGCAAGAAGGGCGGGAGGGGCAATGAGCAGTTCTTC | CASKKGGRGNEQFF
TRBD2 | TRBJ2-1 | few | TRBV25-1 | TGTGCCAGCAGTCTTTCCCCCGGGGCTAGCGGGGGGGCCGAGTTCTTC | CASSLSPGASGGAEFF
TRBD1 | TRBJ1-2 | many | TRBV29-1 | TGCAGCGCCGGGACAGGTGGTTATGGCTACACCTTC | CSAGTGGYGYTF
TRBD1 | TRBJ1-5 | - | TRBV19 | TGTGCCAGTCGACAGGGGGGCCAGCCCCAGCATTTT | CASRQGGQPQHF
- | TRBJ2-5 | many | TRBV7-2 | TGTGCCAGCAGCTTAGGGGGCAGTCAAGAGACCCAGTACTTC | CASSLGGSQETQYF
- | TRBJ2-7 | many | TRBV5-5 | TGTGCCAGCAGCTTGGTGGGCGTGGTTAGCCTCCACGAGCAGTACTTC | CASSLVGVVSLHEQYF
- | TRBJ2-5 | - | TRBV12-3/TRBV12-4 | TGTGCCAGCGGGGGGCCGGGACAAGAGACCCAGTACTTC | CASGGPGQETQYF
- | TRBJ1-1 | - | TRBV2 | TGTGCCACTGCGCAGGAGGGACAGAACACTGAAGCTTTCTTT | CATAQEGQNTEAFF
- | TRBJ2-2 | - | TRBV25-1 | TGTGCCAGCGGAACACAATCGAACACCGGGGAGCTGTTTTTT | CASGTQSNTGELFF
TRBD2 | TRBJ2-7 | many | TRBV12-3/TRBV12-4 | TGTGCCAGCACCGGGACTAGCATAAACGAGCAGTACTTC | CASTGTSINEQYF
- | TRBJ1-4 | many | TRBV7-9 | TGTGCCAGCAGCTTGACCAGGACCGCAGAGAGGAAACTGTTTTTT | CASSLTRTAERKLFF
TRBD1 | TRBJ1-1 | - | TRBV9 | TGTGCCAGCAGCGTTAGACAGGGGAACACTGAAGCTTTCTTT | CASSVRQGNTEAFF
- | TRBJ2-5 | once | TRBV6-4 | TGTGCCAGCAGTGACTCACGGGGGGCCTTGGAGACCCAGTACTTC | CASSDSRGALETQYF
TRBD1 | TRBJ2-4 | once | TRBV19 | TGTGCCAGTAGTTCCGGGACAGGGGGTTCCGTAGCCAAAAACATTCAGTACTTC | CASSSGTGGSVAKNIQYF
- | TRBJ1-1 | many | TRBV11-1 | TGTGCCACCACCGACCATGGGACTGAAGCTTTCTTT | CATTDHGTEAFF
- | TRBJ1-1 | many | TRBV19 | TGTGCCAGTAGTATAGGACACCTTACTGAAGCTTTCTTT | CASSIGHLTEAFF
- | TRBJ1-2 | once | TRBV6-2/TRBV6-3 | TGTGCCAGCACAATGGCGGACAGATATCTTGGCTACACCTTC | CASTMADRYLGYTF
- | TRBJ2-5 | - | TRBV15 | TGTGCCACCAGCAGACGCGTCCTGAGTCTAGAGGGAAAAGAGACCCAGTACTTC | CATSRRVLSLEGKETQYF
TRBD2 | TRBJ2-2 | - | TRBV12-3/TRBV12-4 | TGTGCCAGCGGTTTACCGTTGCTAGCGGGGGCCACCACCGGGGAGCTGTTTTTT | CASGLPLLAGATTGELFF
- | TRBJ1-2 | - | TRBV27 | TGTGCCAGCAGTTTATCCACCCGGGCAGGGGTTTTTAGTTGGGGCTACACCTTC | CASSLSTRAGVFSWGYTF
- | TRBJ1-1 | - | TRBV15 | TGTGCCACCAGCAGAGGCGACCTGAACTTGAACACTGAAGCTTTCTTT | CATSRGDLNLNTEAFF
- | TRBJ2-2 | - | TRBV2 | TGTGCCAGCAGTGGAAAGCTAGCTGCCGGGGAGCTGTTTTTT | CASSGKLAAGELFF
- | TRBJ1-3 | - | TRBV6-1 | TGTGCCAGCAGTGCCGGAGAGGGAAACACCATATATTTT | CASSAGEGNTIYF
- | TRBJ2-7 | - | TRBV19 | TGTGCCAGCAGCCTAGTTGCAGTGGAGCAGTACTTC | CASSLVAVEQYF
- | TRBJ1-2 | - | TRBV19 | TGTGCCAGTAGTAGGGGACACCAGGGCGGCAAGTATGGCTACACCTTC | CASSRGHQGGKYGYTF
TRBD1 | TRBJ1-5 | many | TRBV7-9 | TGTGCCAGCAGCAAAGACAGGGGCAATCAGCCCCAGCATTTT | CASSKDRGNQPQHF
- | TRBJ2-7 | - | TRBV2 | TGTGCCAGCAATGTTGACGGGGGCCAAGGGTACTTC | CASNVDGGQGYF
- | TRBJ2-7 | - | TRBV29-1 | TGCAGCGTTGAGGGGGCCGGCTCCTCCTTCTCCTACGAGCAGTACTTC | CSVEGAGSSFSYEQYF
- | TRBJ1-1 | - | TRBV5-6 | TGTGCCAGCAGCTTATCCGGGGGGTCTGCTGGAGCTTTCTTT | CASSLSGGSAGAFF
TRBD1 | TRBJ1-1 | - | TRBV5-1 | TGCGCCAGCAGGGAAGGACAGGGAGAGACTGAAGCTTTCTTT | CASREGQGETEAFF
TRBD1 | TRBJ2-2 | many | TRBV9 | TGTGCCAGCAGCGTCCACCAGGGGGCAGCCGGGGAGCTGTTTTTT | CASSVHQGAAGELFF
TRBD1 | TRBJ2-2 | - | TRBV7-3 | TGTGCCAGCAGCTTAAAGGGACAGGGGAACACCGGGGAGCTGTTTTTT | CASSLKGQGNTGELFF
TRBD1 | TRBJ2-5 | once | TRBV25-1 | TGTGCCACCCTGGACAGGGGGGTTGGAGAGACCCAGTACTTC | CATLDRGVGETQYF
TRBD2 | TRBJ2-1 | many | TRBV14 | TGTGCCAGCAACAAAGGGGAGGGAGGTGAGCAGTTCTTC | CASNKGEGGEQFF
TRBD1 | TRBJ1-1 | - | TRBV10-3 | TGTGCCAGCAGTACGGACAGGTGCGGGGAAGCTTTCTTT | CASSTDRCGEAFF
- | TRBJ1-1 | - | TRBV29-1 | TGCTCCAGTTATAGAGGGGGTGAAGCTTTCTTT | CSSYRGGEAFF
- | TRBJ1-6 | - | TRBV19 | TGTGCCAGTAGCAGGGACCGGGGAACTTCACCCCTCCACTTT | CASSRDRGTSPLHF
- | TRBJ2-7 | few | TRBV19 | TGTGCCAGTAGTATCAGGCCAGGGGACGCCTACGAGCAGTACTTC | CASSIRPGDAYEQYF
- | TRBJ2-7 | - | TRBV2 | TGTGCCAGCAGTACGGCAGTATACGAGCAGTACTTC | CASSTAVYEQYF
TRBD2 | TRBJ2-7 | - | TRBV2 | TGTGCCAGCAGTCCGATACTAGCGGGAGCCGAGCAGTACTTC | CASSPILAGAEQYF
TRBD2 | TRBJ2-5 | many | TRBV6-5 | TGTGCCAGCAGTTACTCGACCCCAGCGGGAGGGCCGGGGGAGACCCAGTACTTC | CASSYSTPAGGPGETQYF
TRBD2 | TRBJ2-1 | - | TRBV4-2 | TGTGCCAGCAGCCTTTGGACTAGCGGGGGGATCCTAAATGAGCAGTTCTTC | CASSLWTSGGILNEQFF
- | TRBJ2-4 | many | TRBV20-1 | TGCAGTGCTAGAACACAGGGACAAAACATTCAGTACTTC | CSARTQGQNIQYF
TRBD2 | TRBJ2-3 | many | TRBV10-3 | TGTGCCACAGCGAGGGAGGGCCTCCAACGCACAGATACGCAGTATTTT | CATAREGLQRTDTQYF
- | TRBJ1-1 | few | TRBV3-1 | TGTGCCAGCAGCCTCGGACTGCGGAACACTGAAGCTTTCTTT | CASSLGLRNTEAFF
- | TRBJ1-2 | - | TRBV2 | TGTGCCAGGTCGACAGCTAGCTATGGCTACACCTTC | CARSTASYGYTF
- | TRBJ2-5 | - | TRBV25-1 | TGTGCCAGCAGTGCTAGGAAGTACCAAGAGACCCAGTACTTC | CASSARKYQETQYF
- | TRBJ1-2 | few | TRBV19 | TGTGCCAGTAGTCCGGGGAGGGGGAAAGCTAACTATGGCTACACCTTC | CASSPGRGKANYGYTF
- | TRBJ1-2 | once | TRBV7-2 | TGTGCCAGCAGCTTACCCGAGGGCGGCTACACCTTC | CASSLPEGGYTF